This T cell receptor beta chain was recorded in a study of glioma-infiltrating T cells after dendritic cell vaccination. Across the whole study: Dendritic cell vaccine was injected intradermally three times, biweekly.

Comments on this clone: As yet, its antigen is unknown.

Study conclusions and caveats: Longer survival after dendritic cell vaccination followed higher pretreatment TIL content.

Primers: 60 V beta forward and 13 J beta reverse. Profiling relied on immunoSEQ multiplex PCR, and the TCRdb table lists in-frame clones only, not all of them. This table has about 92,000 clones, 80% to 90% appearing once. The source of this sequence is a human donor with glioblastoma. Sequencing was performed on blood, taken before dendritic cell vaccination.

The CDR3 coding sequence is TGTGCCAGCTCACAAGGACAGGGGATAGAGACCCAGTACTTC. Amino acids: CASSQGQGIETQYF. This chain links TRBV18 with TRBJ2-5, with 9 bases fitting TRBD1. The CDR3 is 14 amino acids. Per the germline V gene, CDR1 is KGHSH and CDR2 is LQKENI. Germline trimming cut 4 bases from V and 4 bases from J; bases unmatched to any gene: 4. The full variable domain, in which reference TRBV18 and TRBJ2-5 provide the parts outside the CDR3, is NAGVMQNPRHLVRRRGQEARLRCSPMKGHSHVYWYRQLPEEGLKFMVYLQKENIIDESGMPKERFSAEFPKEGPSILRIQQVVRGDSAAYFCASSQGQGIETQYFGPGTRLLVL.